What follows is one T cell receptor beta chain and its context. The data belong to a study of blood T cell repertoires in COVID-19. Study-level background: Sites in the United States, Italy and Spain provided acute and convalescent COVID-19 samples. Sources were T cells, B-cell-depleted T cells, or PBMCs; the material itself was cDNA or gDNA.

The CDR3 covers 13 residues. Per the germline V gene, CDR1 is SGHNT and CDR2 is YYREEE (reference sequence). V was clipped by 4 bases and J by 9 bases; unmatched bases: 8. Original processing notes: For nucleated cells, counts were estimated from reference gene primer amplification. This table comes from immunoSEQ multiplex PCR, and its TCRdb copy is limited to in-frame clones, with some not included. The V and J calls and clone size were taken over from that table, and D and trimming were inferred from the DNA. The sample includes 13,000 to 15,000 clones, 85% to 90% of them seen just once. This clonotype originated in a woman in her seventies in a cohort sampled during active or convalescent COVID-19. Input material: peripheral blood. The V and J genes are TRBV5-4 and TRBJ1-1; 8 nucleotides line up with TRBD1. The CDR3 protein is CASSGGQGPQAFF. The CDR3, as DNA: TGTGCCAGCAGCGGCGGACAGGGACCACAAGCTTTCTTT.